A single sample is the source of the 24 T cell receptor beta chains below, sequenced in a study of HIV-infected patients and healthy controls. One entry per CDR3 protein results from TCRdb running MiXCR on the 5' RACE reads. Of 50,000 to 80,000 distinct CDR3 sequences listed, 15% to 20% are singletons. Material: CD4+ T cells from blood. The receptors stem from a human donor in good health.

The rearrangement links TRBV7-2 to TRBJ2-7; weak D call: TRBD2 (6 bases). Trimming removed 0 bases at V and 1 base at J, with 13 bases between. Germline CDR1 is SGHTA and CDR2 is FQGNSA. This CDR3 is 16 amino acids long. CDR3 loop: CASSLALGGTSYEQYF. Written as DNA, the CDR3 is TGTGCCAGCAGCTTAGCGCTCGGCGGGACTTCCTACGAGCAGTACTTC.

This chain connects TRBV4-3 to TRBJ2-2; D not certain. Germline V lookup: CDR1 LGHNA, CDR2 YSLEER. This CDR3 spans 18 amino acids. V dropped 0 bases and J dropped 0 bases, with 14 bases sitting between them. CDR3 loop: CASSQDNLAATNTGELFF. For the CDR3, the DNA is TGCGCCAGCAGCCAAGATAACTTGGCGGCCACGAACACCGGGGAGCTGTTTTTT.

This clonotype was observed many times. The chain links TRBV29-1 to TRBJ2-7; D unclear. Germline lookup yields CDR1 SQVTM and CDR2 ANQGSEA. The CDR3 extends over 11 amino acids. Trimming removed 5 bases at V and 5 bases at J, with 10 bases between. For the CDR3, the DNA is TGCAGCGTTAGAACAGTCAACGAGCAGTACTTC. Translating it yields CSVRTVNEQYF.

The DNA for the CDR3 is TGTGCCAGCAGTTACCGACAGGGCAATGAAAAACTGTTTTTT. Amino acids: CASSYRQGNEKLFF. The chain recombines TRBV12-3 or TRBV12-4 with TRBJ1-4, with 7 bases that match TRBD1. Losses at the gene ends were 4 bases for V and 5 bases for J; bases not matched to a gene: 4. The CDR3 is 14 amino acids.

This clonotype has a count of ten or more. The chain combines TRBV6-5 with TRBJ2-7; possible D gene TRBD1, 6 bases. The CDR3 consists of 15 residues. V lost 0 bases and J lost 2, with 11 bases in between. Germline CDR1 is MNHEY and CDR2 is SVGAGI. CDR3 coding DNA: TGTGCCAGCAGTTACTCGGGGGCAGTAGCCTACGAGCAGTACTTC. It codes for CASSYSGAVAYEQYF.

The V call is TRBV3-1, the J call TRBJ2-5; 12 nucleotides agree with TRBD2. Germline loops: CDR1 LGHDT, CDR2 YNNKEL (reference sequence). V shed 5 bases and J 5 bases; nucleotides not matched to a gene: 9. This CDR3 has 16 residues. CDR3 coding DNA: TGTGCCAGCAGCAAGAGACTAGCGGGAGCCGGGGAGACCCAGTACTTC. Translated: CASSKRLAGAGETQYF.

The chain couples TRBV6-2 or TRBV6-3 to TRBJ2-3; D may match TRBD1 or TRBD2 (5 bases each). CDR3 length: 18 amino acids. V shed 0 bases and J shed 3 bases, with 19 bases lying between them. The germline V gene has CDR1 MNHEY and CDR2 SVGEGT. The CDR3 protein is CASSYSTGTTKWTDTQYF. The CDR3 DNA reads TGTGCCAGCAGTTACTCAACCGGGACGACAAAATGGACAGATACGCAGTATTTT.

Written as DNA, the CDR3 is TGTGCCAGCAGTTTGGTTAGTCCCTCCGAGCAGTACTTC. Translation gives CASSLVSPSEQYF. The V gene is TRBV12-3 or TRBV12-4, the J gene TRBJ2-7; no reliable D call. This CDR3 contains 13 residues. V dropped 3 bases and J dropped 6 bases, with 12 bases sitting between them.

Only a few counts were recorded for this clonotype. The genes are TRBV4-1 and TRBJ2-2; 15 bases map to TRBD2. With V trimmed by 4 bases and J by 3 bases, 21 bases remained unmatched. The germline V gene has CDR1 MGHRA and CDR2 YSYEKL. This CDR3 comprises 23 residues. The CDR3 bases are TGCGCCAGCAGCCTTCCAAAGGCTACCACCGGGACTAGCGGGGGGAGGCACACCGGGGAGCTGTTTTTT. It yields the protein CASSLPKATTGTSGGRHTGELFF.

This clonotype was found many times. This chain links TRBV6-5 with TRBJ1-1; the D is unclear. There are 16 residues in the CDR3. Germline assignment: CDR1 MNHEY and CDR2 SVGAGI. Trimming stripped 0 bases from V and 3 bases from J, with 14 bases between. Here the CDR3 reads CASSYSRGLRDTEAFF. CDR3 in DNA: TGTGCCAGCAGTTACTCGAGAGGGCTTCGGGACACTGAAGCTTTCTTT.

A few counts support this clonotype. The rearrangement joins TRBV28 to TRBJ1-2; no firm D call. This CDR3 has 14 residues. V was pared by 2 bases and J by 5 bases, with 12 bases between. Germline V gives CDR1 MDHEN, CDR2 SYDVKM. DNA for the CDR3: TGTGCCAGCAGTTTACCGTCGCGGAATTATGGCTACACCTTC. It translates to CASSLPSRNYGYTF.

This clonotype appeared a few times. V is TRBV12-3 or TRBV12-4 and J is TRBJ2-3, with 7 bases aligning to TRBD2. V trimming: 5 bases; J trimming: 6 bases; junction bases outside the gene matches: 8. The CDR3 runs 14 residues. The CDR3 coding sequence is TGTGCCAGCAGTCCCAGGACTAGTGGCGATACGCAGTATTTT. This sequence encodes CASSPRTSGDTQYF.

This clonotype was seen ten or more times. The chain employs TRBV12-3 or TRBV12-4 and TRBJ1-1; no clear D gene. The ends were cut back, 1 base at V and 3 bases at J, with 6 bases in the middle. The CDR3 runs to 13 residues. CDR3 in amino acids: CASSLVGYTEAFF. The CDR3 nucleotides are TGTGCCAGCAGTTTAGTGGGATACACTGAAGCTTTCTTT.

The table lists this clonotype with a few counts. The CDR3 here is CASSLGAGTNYGYTF. DNA for the CDR3: TGTGCCAGCAGTTTAGGGGCAGGAACTAACTATGGCTACACCTTC. The V and J genes are TRBV12-3 or TRBV12-4 and TRBJ1-2, with D hard to call. Trimming stripped 1 base from V and 0 bases from J, with 9 bases between. This CDR3 region has 15 residues.

This clonotype was counted only a few times. For the CDR3, the DNA is TGTGCCAGTAGTAAGACAGTGAACCCCAATCAGCCCCAGCATTTT. Translation: CASSKTVNPNQPQHF. V usage is TRBV19 and J usage is TRBJ1-5, with D possibly TRBD1 on 5 matching bases. Per the germline V gene, CDR1 is LNHDA and CDR2 is SQIVND (reference sequence). The CDR3 length is 15 residues. Between the trimmed V and J ends, which lost 4 bases and 3 bases, there was a span of 13 bases. Based on the CDR3 plus reference TRBV19 and TRBJ1-5, the full variable domain is DGGITQSPKYLFRKEGQNVTLSCEQNLNHDAMYWYRQDPGQGLRLIYYSQIVNDFQKGDIAEGYSVSREKKESFPLTVTSAQKNPTAFYLCASSKTVNPNQPQHFGDGTRLSIL.

This clonotype was recorded at least ten times. The V call is TRBV20-1, the J call TRBJ2-3, with 12 bases identical to TRBD2. The CDR3 totals 17 residues. Germline V gene data show CDR1 as DFQATT and CDR2 as SNEGSKA (reference sequence). The ends lost 1 base at V and 2 bases at J; junction bases unmatched: 7. The CDR3 coding sequence is TGCAGTGCTAGAGGACTAGCGGGAGCCTTCTCCACAGATACGCAGTATTTT. Encoded protein: CSARGLAGAFSTDTQYF.

The chain carries TRBV6-2 or TRBV6-3 and TRBJ1-6, with a weak D call TRBD1 (5 bases). With 6 bases removed from V and 6 bases from J, the gap between germline ends came to 21 bases. This CDR3 has 17 residues. Germline lookup yields CDR1 MNHEY and CDR2 SVGEGT. The CDR3 protein is CASSSVGAGASNSPLHF. As DNA, the CDR3 is TGTGCCAGCAGCTCGGTAGGGGCCGGAGCGTCTAATTCACCCCTCCACTTT.

This clonotype was detected ten times or more. The chain employs TRBV7-9 and TRBJ2-7; D call uncertain. The CDR3 runs 14 residues. With 5 bases removed from V and 2 bases from J, the gap between germline ends came to 13 bases. The germline V gene encodes CDR1 SEHNR and CDR2 FQNEAQ (reference sequence). The CDR3 protein is CASSQDSGPYEQYF. CDR3 nucleotides: TGTGCCAGCAGCCAAGACTCCGGCCCCTACGAGCAGTACTTC.

In its sample, this clonotype was seen many times. The chain is built from TRBV7-2 and TRBJ1-4; weak D call: TRBD1 (5 bases). Germline CDR1 reads SGHTA; CDR2 reads FQGNSA. This CDR3 has 15 residues. V lost 0 bases and J lost 3, with 8 bases in between. CDR3 region: CASSLAGGANEKLFF. Written as DNA, the CDR3 is TGTGCCAGCAGCTTAGCGGGGGGAGCTAATGAAAAACTGTTTTTT.

Many counts were recorded for this clonotype. This rearrangement joins TRBV29-1 to TRBJ2-4; 9 nucleotides line up with TRBD1. The CDR3 is 13 residues long. Germline CDR1 SQVTM, CDR2 ANQGSEA. V trimming: 3 bases; J trimming: 6 bases; junction bases outside the gene matches: 3. The CDR3 is CSVEGQGGNIQYF. The DNA for the CDR3 is TGCAGCGTTGAGGGACAGGGAGGAAACATTCAGTACTTC. Combining the CDR3 with reference TRBV29-1 and TRBJ2-4 gives the whole variable domain SAVISQKPSRDICQRGTSLTIQCQVDSQVTMMFWYRQQPGQSLTLIATANQGSEATYESGFVIDKFPISRPNLTFSTLTVSNMSPEDSSIYLCSVEGQGGNIQYFGAGTRLSVL.

This clonotype was detected a few times. An end of the junction does not agree with germline; a read error may underlie this. V is TRBV7-8 and J is TRBJ2-7; TRBD1 agrees at 10 bases. This CDR3 comprises 14 residues. Germline V gene data show CDR1 as SGHVS and CDR2 as FQNEAQ. This CDR3 reads CASSLAAGQGGLHF. CDR3 nucleotides: TGTGCCAGCAGCTTAGCTGCCGGACAGGGGGGTTTACACTTC.

The table lists this clonotype with many counts. This chain connects TRBV19 to TRBJ1-3; 8 bases agree with TRBD1. The CDR3 sequence is 15 residues long. V was clipped by 7 bases and J by 3 bases; unmatched bases: 8. Germline loops: CDR1 LNHDA, CDR2 SQIVND (reference sequence). The chain's CDR3 is CASKKTGANGNTIYF. In DNA form, the CDR3 reads TGTGCCAGTAAAAAGACAGGGGCAAATGGAAACACCATATATTTT.

This clonotype was seen at least ten times. The chain couples TRBV10-1 to TRBJ1-5; maybe TRBD1 (5 bases). CDR3 length equals 23 residues. Trimming removed 2 bases at V and 7 bases at J, with 39 bases between. Looked up from germline, CDR1 is WNHNN and CDR2 is SYGVQD (reference sequence). CDR3: CASSEIFGLSIFWRGASTQPQHF. The CDR3 DNA is TGCGCCAGCAGTGAGATATTTGGACTAAGCATATTTTGGCGCGGGGCCTCAACCCAGCCCCAGCATTTT.

This clonotype came up many times. CDR3 nucleotides: TGTGCCAGCAGCAAAGGACAGGGTGAGGGCAATCAGCCCCAGCATTTT. Amino acid sequence: CASSKGQGEGNQPQHF. The rearrangement uses TRBV21-1 and TRBJ1-5; the table's D call TRBD1 went unverified against the DNA. TRBV21-1 is a pseudogene segment. The CDR3 is 16 residues long.